A single sample is the source of the 24 T cell receptor beta chains below, sequenced in a study of cytomegalovirus exposure and HLA in healthy donors. Researchers ran the PCR with 60 Vbeta and 13 Jbeta primers. Generated by immunoSEQ multiplex PCR, the TCRdb table keeps only in-frame clones and is missing some. This table holds 140,000 or so clones, around 79% found once. The specimen was PBMCs. All receptors derive from a woman aged 25 to 39 in good health and CMV-seronegative.

The rearrangement uses TRBV9 and TRBJ1-1, with unresolved D. Germline CDR1 is SGDLS and CDR2 is YYNGEE. V shed 6 bases and J shed 4 bases, with 13 bases lying between them. The CDR3 sequence is 13 residues long. The CDR3 sequence is CASKRVEGTEAFF. For the CDR3, the DNA is TGTGCCAGCAAACGCGTGGAGGGCACTGAAGCTTTCTTT.

V usage is TRBV5-1 and J usage is TRBJ1-1, with 12 bases that match TRBD1. V shed 4 bases and J 3 bases; nucleotides not matched to a gene: 13. Germline CDR1 and CDR2: SGHRS and YFSETQ. CDR3 length: 18 amino acids. The DNA for the CDR3 is TGCGCCAGCAGCCGATACGGGACAGGGGGCGCCGGGGACACTGAAGCTTTCTTT. Residues: CASSRYGTGGAGDTEAFF.

This rearrangement joins TRBV4-1 to TRBJ1-2; perhaps TRBD1 as D (6 bases). From germline, CDR1 is MGHRA and CDR2 YSYEKL. CDR3 size: 14 residues. Trimming left V 4 bases short and J 8 bases short, with 17 bases between. CDR3 coding DNA: TGCGCCAGCAGCCGGACGACAGGTGGGGACGGCTACACCTTC. Its translation: CASSRTTGGDGYTF.

The J gene is TRBJ2-4, the V gene TRBV15, with 8 bases identical to TRBD1. CDR3 size: 14 residues. The germline V gene encodes CDR1 LNHNV and CDR2 YYDKDF (reference sequence). The trim removed 2 bases at V and 7 bases at J, leaving 4 bases unmatched. The CDR3 here is CATSRPDRGNIQYF. The CDR3 bases are TGTGCCACCAGCAGACCCGACAGGGGTAACATTCAGTACTTC.

The V call is TRBV7-9, the J call TRBJ1-6; the match to TRBD1 covers 9 bases. The J segment lost 6 bases and the V segment lost 4 bases, leaving 10 bases of the junction unmatched. CDR1 and CDR2 (germline): SEHNR, FQNEAQ (reference sequence). CDR3 length equals 17 residues. The CDR3 DNA reads as TGTGCCAGCAGCTCATTTGACGGACAGGGGAGTAATTCACCCCTCCACTTT. This codes for CASSSFDGQGSNSPLHF.

V usage is TRBV9 and J usage is TRBJ2-7, with 8 bases lining up with TRBD1. The CDR3 totals 14 residues. V shed 3 bases and J 2 bases; nucleotides not matched to a gene: 4. Per germline, CDR1 SGDLS and CDR2 YYNGEE. The CDR3 bases are TGTGCCAGCAGCGGGGGACAGGTTCCCTACGAGCAGTACTTC. Translating it yields CASSGGQVPYEQYF.

Worth noting for this clone: One junction end does not reproduce the germline sequence, and a read error may be involved. Other DNA sequences of this sample code for an identical CDR3. This sequence joins TRBV2 and TRBJ2-7; weak D call: TRBD2 (5 bases). Looked up from germline, CDR1 is SNHLY and CDR2 is FYNNEI. This CDR3 contains 13 residues. The CDR3 spells CASSRTGTYEQYF. DNA of the CDR3: TGCGCCAGCAGTCGGACTGGAACCTACGAGCAGTACTTC.

This clone was counted once. The chain recombines TRBV7-3 with TRBJ1-1; D perhaps matches TRBD1 (5 bases). Trimming removed 1 base at V and 0 bases at J, with 9 bases between. Germline CDR1 and CDR2: SGHTA and FQGTGA. CDR3 length equals 15 residues. The CDR3 DNA sequence: TGTGCCAGCAGCTTAATGGGGGGTCTGAACACTGAAGCTTTCTTT. Translated: CASSLMGGLNTEAFF.

As for this clone: One junction end does not reproduce the germline sequence, and a read error may be involved. J is TRBJ1-1 and V is TRBV7-9; possible D gene TRBD1, 5 bases. Germline V gene sequence: CDR1 SEHNR, CDR2 FQNEAQ (reference sequence). The CDR3 length is 13 residues. CDR3 region: CASRSSGAWEEPF. The CDR3 region has the DNA TGTGCCAGCAGATCTAGCGGGGCGTGGGAGGAACCTTTT.

The chain links TRBV2 to TRBJ2-3; possible D gene TRBD2, 6 bases. V lost 5 bases, J lost 2 bases, and 11 bases lay in between. Per germline, CDR1 SNHLY and CDR2 FYNNEI. This CDR3 region has 14 residues. The CDR3 is CASSWTDYTDTQYF. The CDR3 region has the DNA TGTGCCAGCAGTTGGACGGACTACACAGATACGCAGTATTTT.

The CDR3 loop reads CASSHVLSSGNTIYF. For the CDR3, the DNA is TGCGCCAGCAGCCACGTACTGAGCTCTGGAAACACCATATATTTT. V and J are TRBV4-1 and TRBJ1-3, with D unresolved. This CDR3 spans 15 amino acids. V shed 3 bases and J shed 0 bases, with 9 bases lying between them. In germline, CDR1 is MGHRA, CDR2 YSYEKL.

The chain combines TRBV9 with TRBJ1-3; D may be TRBD1 (5 bases). The CDR3 has 14 residues. CDR1 and CDR2 from the germline V gene are SGDLS and YYNGEE. With 3 bases removed from V and 12 bases from J, the gap between germline ends came to 19 bases. The CDR3 loop is CASSGVYRPDVIYF. The DNA of the CDR3 is TGTGCCAGCAGCGGGGTATACAGGCCCGACGTCATATATTTT.

The V and J genes are TRBV4-1 and TRBJ2-1; D gene uncertain. The CDR3 is 15 amino acids. CDR1 and CDR2 (germline): MGHRA, YSYEKL. V lost 2 bases, J lost 0 bases, and 8 bases lay in between. The CDR3 sequence: CASSQSPGSYNEQFF. CDR3 sequence (DNA): TGCGCCAGCAGCCAAAGCCCTGGCTCCTACAATGAGCAGTTCTTC.

The V call is TRBV7-2, the J call TRBJ2-2; tentative D call: TRBD2 (6 bases). From germline, CDR1 is SGHTA and CDR2 FQGNSA. CDR3 length: 15 residues. Between the trimmed V and J ends, which lost 5 bases and 5 bases, there was a span of 15 bases. The CDR3 DNA reads as TGTGCCAGCAGCCCCAGGAGGGGTTCGACCGGGGAGCTGTTTTTT. Translating gives CASSPRRGSTGELFF. Looking up the rest from reference TRBV7-2 and TRBJ2-2 gives the full variable domain: GAGVSQSPSNKVTEKGKDVELRCDPISGHTALYWYRQSLGQGLEFLIYFQGNSAPDKSGLPSDRFSAERTGGSVSTLTIQRTQQEDSAVYLCASSPRRGSTGELFFGEGSRLTVL.

A single count supports this clone. The chain combines TRBV19 with TRBJ2-3, with D maybe TRBD2 (6 bases). V was clipped by 2 bases and J by 6 bases, with 9 bases between them. The CDR3 has 13 amino acids. Germline V gene sequence: CDR1 LNHDA, CDR2 SQIVND (reference sequence). Here the CDR3 reads CASSITAGDTQYF. For the CDR3, the DNA is TGTGCCAGTAGTATAACGGCGGGGGATACGCAGTATTTT. Full variable domain (remainder filled in from reference TRBV19 and TRBJ2-3): DGGITQSPKYLFRKEGQNVTLSCEQNLNHDAMYWYRQDPGQGLRLIYYSQIVNDFQKGDIAEGYSVSREKKESFPLTVTSAQKNPTAFYLCASSITAGDTQYFGPGTRLTVL.

The chain links TRBV27 to TRBJ1-2; TRBD1 might be the D (6 bases). Trimming removed 2 bases at V and 8 bases at J, with 15 bases between. The CDR3 spans 14 residues. Germline V lookup: CDR1 MNHEY, CDR2 SMNVEV (reference sequence). The CDR3 coding sequence is TGTGCCAGCAGTTTAGGTAGGGACATCTCCGGCTACACCTTC. Translation gives CASSLGRDISGYTF.

This chain links TRBV11-3 with TRBJ2-3, with 12 bases aligning to TRBD1. V was pared by 4 bases and J by 6 bases, with 14 bases of the junction left unmatched. This CDR3 contains 18 residues. Germline lookup yields CDR1 SGHNT and CDR2 YENEEA. The CDR3 region has the DNA TGTGCCAGCAGCTCAAGGTTCATGGGACAGGGGGCTGAGGATACGCAGTATTTT. Its protein product is CASSSRFMGQGAEDTQYF.

The chain recombines TRBV11-2 with TRBJ1-1, with D possibly matching TRBD1 (6 bases). The germline CDR1 and CDR2 sequences are SGHAT and FQNNGV. Trimming pared 2 bases from V and 3 bases from J, leaving 10 bases between. This CDR3 spans 14 amino acids. The CDR3 sequence: CASSLRGKDTEAFF. The CDR3 nucleotides are TGTGCCAGCAGCTTAAGGGGGAAGGACACTGAAGCTTTCTTT.

The V gene is TRBV10-2, the J gene TRBJ1-2; no clear D. Germline lookup yields CDR1 WSHSY and CDR2 SAAADI. This CDR3 region has 12 residues. V dropped 10 bases and J dropped 5 bases, with 14 bases sitting between them. DNA of the CDR3: TGCGCCACCTTCAAACGGTCATATGGCTACACCTTC. Protein: CATFKRSYGYTF.

The chain employs TRBV11-2 and TRBJ1-5; 10 bases line up with TRBD1. This CDR3 comprises 15 residues. From germline, CDR1 is SGHAT and CDR2 FQNNGV. V dropped 4 bases and J dropped 6; count of bases not matched to a gene: 6. DNA of the CDR3: TGTGCCAGCAGCTCTTCCGGGACAGGGGCTCAGCCCCAGCATTTT. Residues: CASSSSGTGAQPQHF.

J is TRBJ2-2 and V is TRBV6-5; D might be TRBD1 (5 bases). Trimming removed 4 bases at V and 1 base at J, with 10 bases between. CDR3 size: 15 residues. Germline V lookup: CDR1 MNHEY, CDR2 SVGAGI. The DNA of the CDR3 is TGTGCCAGCAGTTGGACACGCCTGAACACCGGGGAGCTGTTTTTT. Translating gives CASSWTRLNTGELFF.

This clone was counted only a few times. J is TRBJ2-5 and V is TRBV11-2, with 13 bases that match TRBD2. The germline V gene has CDR1 SGHAT and CDR2 FQNNGV. The CDR3 is 19 residues long. After removal of 4 bases from V and 0 bases from J, the junction contained 11 bases not matched to a gene. The CDR3 loop is CASSSRLAGGLPYQETQYF. In nucleotides, the CDR3 is TGTGCCAGCAGCTCAAGACTAGCGGGGGGCCTACCTTACCAAGAGACCCAGTACTTC.

In its sample, this clone was seen a few times. The chain recombines TRBV2 with TRBJ1-2, with 12 bases lining up with TRBD1. Looked up from germline, CDR1 is SNHLY and CDR2 is FYNNEI. This CDR3 has 15 amino acids. Trimming took 5 bases from V and 6 from J; bases not matched to a gene: 7. As DNA, the CDR3 is TGTGCCAGCAGTACTTTTGGGACAGGGGGCAATGGCTACACCTTC. Translated, it gives CASSTFGTGGNGYTF.

The gene calls are TRBV6-5 and TRBJ1-2, with D uncertain. Germline assignment: CDR1 MNHEY and CDR2 SVGAGI. Trimming shortened V by 2 bases and J by 7 bases, and 5 bases separated the two germline ends. This CDR3 has 11 residues. DNA of the CDR3: TGTGCCAGCAGTTACCCCGGTGGCTACACCTTC. It encodes CASSYPGGYTF.